The rows below give T cell receptor beta chains drawn from one sample of a study of identical twins. TCRdb re-called the 5' RACE reads through MiXCR, storing one row per CDR3 protein. The data show 500,000 to 550,000 distinct CDR3 sequences, approximately 20% seen once. The sample also formed part of further work on yellow fever vaccine responses in identical twins.

The sequencing sample was made of CD4+ T cells sorted from blood. Receptor source: a woman aged 18-35 years in good health. Both conserved end residues are trimmed from each CDR3. The order of the fields is D gene, CDR3 length, V gene, J gene, CDR3 protein. The D gene is left open where the match is weak.

>.|14|TRBV7-3|TRBJ2-3
ASSSQGGGSTDTQY
>.|11|TRBV11-2|TRBJ1-6
ASSFAPESPLH
>.|10|TRBV10-3|TRBJ2-2
AISLGTGELF
>TRBD2|13|TRBV24-1|TRBJ2-3
ATSEARGDTDTQY
>TRBD1|11|TRBV5-1|TRBJ2-7
ASSTGQGLEQY
>.|12|TRBV19|TRBJ1-1
ASSILGQLTEAF
>.|14|TRBV12-3/TRBV12-4|TRBJ2-7
ASSPRGGLSSYEQY
>TRBD2|15|TRBV12-3/TRBV12-4|TRBJ2-2
ASTPSLVAGMFGELF
>.|8|TRBV18|TRBJ2-1
ASSLGVLF
>TRBD1|12|TRBV20-1|TRBJ1-5
SASEGAGGQPQH